A selection of T cell receptor beta chains follows, all from one sample in a study of blood T cell repertoires in COVID-19. The protocol was immunoSEQ multiplex PCR, while the TCRdb copy is restricted to in-frame clones and leaves out a portion. The repertoire holds about 200,000 clones, about 87% seen once, with less than 1.5% in the top ten. The sequencing input was PBMCs or T cells enriched from blood (not recorded which). The receptors here all came from a man aged 30 to 45 who had recovered from COVID-19. CDR3s include the opening cysteine and the closing phenylalanine or tryptophan. The order of the fields is D gene, V gene, clone size, J gene, CDR3 DNA, CDR3 protein. The D gene is left open where the match is weak. A row's size may be missing; if present it is once, few, many or a size class.

-,TRBV6-6,-,TRBJ1-6,TGTGCCAGCAGTCGAGGCGGGGGTGAACCCCTCCACTTT,CASSRGGGEPLHF
-,TRBV21-1,-,TRBJ2-4,TGTGCCAGCAGCAAGGGACAGGGTCAAAACATTCAGTACTTC,CASSKGQGQNIQYF
-,TRBV7-6,-,TRBJ2-3,TGTGCCAGCAGCTATGGAGTGGGGGGGCCTTCAGATACGCAGTATTTT,CASSYGVGGPSDTQYF
-,TRBV3-1/TRBV3-2,-,TRBJ2-3,TGTGCCAGCAGCCAAGACGTGGGCAGAAACACAGATACGCAGTATTTT,CASSQDVGRNTDTQYF
-,TRBV2,-,TRBJ1-3,TGTGCCAGCAGGCAAACGACATTTACAGAGAACACCATATATTTT,CASRQTTFTENTIYF
TRBD1,TRBV9,-,TRBJ2-3,TGTGCCAGCAGCGTCGGGACAGCGAGCACAGATACGCAGTATTTT,CASSVGTASTDTQYF
TRBD1,TRBV27,-,TRBJ2-7,TGTGCCAGCAGTCCGGGACAGATCGGAATATACTACGAGCAGTACTTC,CASSPGQIGIYYEQYF
TRBD1,TRBV7-8,-,TRBJ1-1,TGTGCCAGCAGCTTAGGTGCGGGGACAGGTATCACTGAAGCTTTCTTT,CASSLGAGTGITEAFF
TRBD1,TRBV18,-,TRBJ1-6,TGTGCCAGCTCACCGACGGGACAGGGGGCGTATAATTCACCCCTCCACTTT,CASSPTGQGAYNSPLHF
-,TRBV6-2/TRBV6-3,-,TRBJ2-3,TGTGCCAGCAGTTACTCGGTACAGGGTAGCACAGATACGCAGTATTTT,CASSYSVQGSTDTQYF
-,TRBV7-9,-,TRBJ2-5,TGTGCCAGCAGCCTGGGCCTGACGGGGAAGACCCAGTACTTC,CASSLGLTGKTQYF
TRBD2,TRBV15,once,TRBJ2-3,TGTGCCACCAGCACCCGAGCGGGGGGCACAGATACGCAGTATTTT,CATSTRAGGTDTQYF
TRBD1,TRBV7-8,-,TRBJ1-3,TGTGCCAGCAGCGTACCTTACAGGGGACGATCTGGAAACACCATATATTTT,CASSVPYRGRSGNTIYF
-,TRBV19,-,TRBJ2-2,TGTGCCAGTACCGGTCAATTAGGTGCGGCGGAGCTGTTTTTT,CASTGQLGAAELFF
-,TRBV3-1/TRBV3-2,-,TRBJ2-7,TGTGCCAGCAGCCCACAGGGCTTCTCCTACGAGCAGTACTTC,CASSPQGFSYEQYF
TRBD1,TRBV5-1,-,TRBJ2-7,TGCGCCAGCAGCTTGGTTACAGGGGAATCCTACGAGCAGTACTTC,CASSLVTGESYEQYF
-,TRBV7-2,-,TRBJ1-2,TGTGCCAGCAGCTTAGACAGGGACTATGGCTACACCTTC,CASSLDRDYGYTF
TRBD1,TRBV4-2,-,TRBJ2-4,TGTGCCAGCAGCCAAGATCAGGGTGCCCGGGACAGGGGGCGCGGGAACATTCAGTACTTC,CASSQDQGARDRGRGNIQYF
TRBD2,TRBV5-5,-,TRBJ2-7,TGTGCCAGCAGCCCCGGCGCTAGCGGGAGGTTTTCTTACGAGCAGTACTTC,CASSPGASGRFSYEQYF
-,TRBV3-1/TRBV3-2,-,TRBJ2-5,TGTGCCAGCAGCCAAGACTGGGCCCAACCACAAGAGACCCAGTACTTC,CASSQDWAQPQETQYF
-,TRBV28,-,TRBJ1-5,TGTGCGAGCCTAGGACAGACTGATTATAGCAATCAGCCCCAGCATTTT,CASLGQTDYSNQPQHF
-,TRBV19,-,TRBJ2-3,TGTGCCAGTAGTATGGGGCTAGGGGGAGATACGCAGTATTTT,CASSMGLGGDTQYF
-,TRBV30,few,TRBJ1-2,TGTGCCTGGAGCGTACCCTCCAGAGGGAAGGGCTACACCTTC,CAWSVPSRGKGYTF
-,TRBV19,-,TRBJ1-5,TGTGCCAGTACCCCGGGACTTAGCAATCAGCCCCAGCATTTT,CASTPGLSNQPQHF
TRBD1,TRBV27,-,TRBJ2-7,TGTGCCAGCAGTTTGTCTCCGCGACAGGGGGTCTACGAGCAGTACTTC,CASSLSPRQGVYEQYF
TRBD2,TRBV7-2,once,TRBJ2-4,TGTGCCAGCAGCCCACAAGGACTAGCGGGGGGGAAAAACATTCAGTACTTC,CASSPQGLAGGKNIQYF
TRBD1,TRBV6-2/TRBV6-3,-,TRBJ2-7,TGTGCCAGCAGTTACCGGACAGGGCCATCGGGGCAGTACTTC,CASSYRTGPSGQYF
TRBD2,TRBV11-3,-,TRBJ2-2,TGTGCCAGCAGCTTAGACGGACTAGGGAACACCGGGGAGCTGTTTTTT,CASSLDGLGNTGELFF
-,TRBV6-4,-,TRBJ2-3,TGTGCCAGCTCTCGAGTAAGCACAGATACGCAGTATTTT,CASSRVSTDTQYF
TRBD1,TRBV11-2,-,TRBJ2-3,TGTGCCAGCAGCTTAGGTATGGGACAGGGCGCAGATACGCAGTATTTT,CASSLGMGQGADTQYF
TRBD2,TRBV27,-,TRBJ2-7,TGTGCCAGCAGTCCCCGACTAAGCGGGGGACTCTACGAGCAGTACTTC,CASSPRLSGGLYEQYF
TRBD2,TRBV5-4,-,TRBJ2-1,TGTGCCAGCAGCTTGCAAGCGGGAGGTCTCGGGGAGCAGTTCTTC,CASSLQAGGLGEQFF
-,TRBV4-1,-,TRBJ2-1,TGCGCCAGCAGCCAAGATCTTGACTCCTCCTACAATGAGCAGTTCTTC,CASSQDLDSSYNEQFF
TRBD2,TRBV6-2/TRBV6-3,-,TRBJ2-2,TGTGCCAGCAGTGCCCCGGGACTAGCGGCGAACACCGGGGAGCTGTTTTTT,CASSAPGLAANTGELFF
TRBD2,TRBV18,-,TRBJ2-1,TGTGCCAGCTCACCTCTAGCGGGAGCCTACAATGAGCAGTTCTTC,CASSPLAGAYNEQFF
-,TRBV7-8,-,TRBJ2-7,TGTGCCAGCAGCGTCCCCGGGACACAGACCTACGAGCAGTACTTC,CASSVPGTQTYEQYF
TRBD1,TRBV9,-,TRBJ1-3,TGTGCCAGCAGCGTAAATCCGGGACAGGGATCTGGAAACACCATATATTTT,CASSVNPGQGSGNTIYF